What follows is one TCR beta chain and its context. The clone's antigen remains unknown. Base qualities are not at hand, and no much larger clone is one base apart. Graves' hyperthyroidism was defined as stable when no progression to ophthalmopathy occurred over 18 months of follow-up. Hyperthyroidism patients were newly diagnosed, with disease duration under 2 months, and aged 18 to 65 years. Exclusion was applied to patients with uncontrolled infections, other autoimmune diseases, pregnancy or lactation. Diagnoses relied on clinical symptoms, serum thyroxine and TRAb, thyroid ultrasound and orbital computed tomography. PBMCs were separated from under 11 ml of fresh peripheral blood using Ficoll-Paque density gradient centrifugation. Total RNA was extracted using Trizol reagent, and RNA quality was assessed on an Agilent 2100 Bioanalyzer. The record originates from a study of T cells in Graves' hyperthyroidism and ophthalmopathy (dated 2019 in TCRdb). Turning to the overall study: Peripheral blood was sampled at the time of initial diagnosis, prior to any treatment. TCR V-J signatures able to tell the groups apart were searched for in a discovery cohort of 100 patients, of whom 43 had Graves' ophthalmopathy and about 60 had stable Graves' hyperthyroidism. An independent validation cohort of 18 to 20 hyperthyroidism patients and 17 patients who later progressed to ophthalmopathy tested prospective prediction of ophthalmopathy. For training and testing, the 100 or so patients in the discovery cohort were randomly divided in a 7:3 ratio. In addition, the study compared T-cell repertoires in thyroid tissue and in blood from five or six Graves' hyperthyroidism patients. Following sampling, methimazole starting at 30 mg daily was given to hyperthyroidism patients, and high-dose intravenous methylprednisolone was given to ophthalmopathy patients. The paper describes TCR Vbeta CDR3 sequencing of around 140 peripheral blood samples, made up of fewer than 50 ophthalmopathy patients, some 80 hyperthyroidism patients and 17 progressor patients.

CDR1 and CDR2 are drawn from the germline V gene: SNHLY, FYNNEI. The CDR3 sequence holds 16 residues, the cysteine and phenylalanine included. Only CDR3 DNA is held: 48 bases, read in frame from base 1. The trim is 2 bases for V and 5 bases for J, with a gap of 13 bases between the germline ends. General study outcomes and caveats: Sample size was not statistically predetermined, and blinding of investigators to group allocation was not performed. A 13 V-J signature model separated ophthalmopathy from stable hyperthyroidism, with 87.88% sensitivity and about 81% specificity in cross-validation and 80%/75% in testing. Most expanded thyroid clonotypes (frequency above 0.001) were also found in blood, which suggests that blood repertoires may mirror thyroid immune responses. In validation, the model predicted progression to ophthalmopathy a median of about 6 months before onset, with roughly 68% sensitivity and roughly 72% specificity.

The TCR beta CDR3 regions were amplified from RNA transcripts. The first round of RT-PCR for the TCR CDR3 was performed with the HTBI primer set and the Qiagen OneStep RT-PCR kit. Libraries were constructed in a second round of multiplex PCR, after which size selection and purification were performed. Libraries were sequenced paired-end with 100 bp reads on an Illumina HiSeq2000. The paper's processing steps were these. Raw data were processed with SOAPnuke, discarding reads with adapters, uncalled bases, mean Phred below 15, or no exact constant-primer or identifier match. COPE v1.2.5 was used to merge the high-quality paired reads, and each unique nucleotide sequence was defined as a clonotype. MiTCR v1.1 was used to align clonotypes to the IMGT TRBV, TRBD and TRBJ reference segments. Analysis was restricted to V-J combinations with a frequency above 0.0001, which covered 99% to 99.2% of repertoires. The TCS score was defined as the ratio of F50 (clonal expansion) to E x V (chaos), calculated using BLOSUM62-based TCRdist between CDR3 peptides within each V-J. Welch's t-statistics and random forest reduced several hundred V-J features to 10 to 15, which were used in a naive Bayes classifier (R e1071). Thyroid-blood repertoire similarity was quantified with the Morisita-Horn index. TCRdb trimmed public reads at Q25 via fastp, called clones via MiXCR and kept in-frame beta chains. Each entry is one CDR3 protein sequence, shown with its most common DNA and genes. TCRdb's processing, not the study's, gives the V and J calls here. The sample table lists nearly 750,000 distinct CDR3 sequences, just over 35% of them with a count of one. The ten top clones hold around 31% of the sample.

The chain is assembled from TRBV2 and TRBJ1-6; perhaps TRBD1 is the D gene, with 5 bases matching. Sequencing was carried out using blood. The receptor's source is a woman aged 35 to 49 with Graves' hyperthyroidism. In nucleotides, the sequence is TGTGCCAGCAGTGAACGGAAAGGGGACGATAATTCACCCCTCCACTTT. This sequence encodes CASSERKGDDNSPLHF.